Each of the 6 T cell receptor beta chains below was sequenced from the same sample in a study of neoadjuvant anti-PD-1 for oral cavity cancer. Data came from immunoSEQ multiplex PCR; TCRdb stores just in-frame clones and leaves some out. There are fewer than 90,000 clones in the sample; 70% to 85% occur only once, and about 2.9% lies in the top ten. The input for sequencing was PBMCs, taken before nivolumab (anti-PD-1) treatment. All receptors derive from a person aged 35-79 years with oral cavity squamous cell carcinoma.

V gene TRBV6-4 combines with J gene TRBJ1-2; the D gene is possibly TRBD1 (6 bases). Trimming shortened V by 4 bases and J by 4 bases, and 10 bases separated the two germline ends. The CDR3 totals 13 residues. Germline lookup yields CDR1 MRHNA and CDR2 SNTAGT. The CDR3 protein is CASSAQGGYGYTF. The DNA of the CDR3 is TGTGCCAGCAGTGCACAGGGCGGCTATGGCTACACCTTC.

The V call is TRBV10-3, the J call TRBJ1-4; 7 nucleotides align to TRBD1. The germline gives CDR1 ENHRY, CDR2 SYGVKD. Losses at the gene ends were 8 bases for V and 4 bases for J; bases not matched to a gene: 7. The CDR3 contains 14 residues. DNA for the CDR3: TGTGCCATCTCTTCTGGGACAGATAATGAAAAACTGTTTTTT. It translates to CAISSGTDNEKLFF.

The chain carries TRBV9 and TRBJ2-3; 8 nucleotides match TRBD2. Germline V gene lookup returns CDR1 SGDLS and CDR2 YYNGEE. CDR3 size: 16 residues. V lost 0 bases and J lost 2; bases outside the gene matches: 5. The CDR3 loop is CASSVGALADTDTQYF. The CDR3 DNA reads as TGTGCCAGCAGCGTAGGGGCACTAGCGGACACAGATACGCAGTATTTT.

CDR3 in DNA: TGTGCCAGCAGTTACGATGTGACAGGGGTGGACAATGAGCAGTTCTTC. Encoded protein: CASSYDVTGVDNEQFF. The V call is TRBV6-5, the J call TRBJ2-1, with 8 bases matching TRBD1. This CDR3 is built from 16 residues. V lost 2 bases to trimming and J lost 5 bases; unmatched junction nucleotides: 8. Germline values: CDR1 MNHEY, CDR2 SVGAGI.

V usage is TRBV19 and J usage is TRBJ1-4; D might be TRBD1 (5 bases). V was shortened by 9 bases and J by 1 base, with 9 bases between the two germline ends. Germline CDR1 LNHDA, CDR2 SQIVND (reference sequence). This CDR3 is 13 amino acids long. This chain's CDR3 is CASRQLTNEKLFF. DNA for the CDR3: TGTGCCAGCCGACAGCTAACTAATGAAAAACTGTTTTTT.

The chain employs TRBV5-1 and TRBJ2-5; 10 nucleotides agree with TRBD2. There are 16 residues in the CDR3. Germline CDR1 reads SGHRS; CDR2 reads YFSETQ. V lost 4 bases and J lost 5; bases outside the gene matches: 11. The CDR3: CASSQLTSGPKETQYF. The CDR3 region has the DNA TGCGCCAGCAGCCAATTGACTAGCGGGCCGAAGGAGACCCAGTACTTC.